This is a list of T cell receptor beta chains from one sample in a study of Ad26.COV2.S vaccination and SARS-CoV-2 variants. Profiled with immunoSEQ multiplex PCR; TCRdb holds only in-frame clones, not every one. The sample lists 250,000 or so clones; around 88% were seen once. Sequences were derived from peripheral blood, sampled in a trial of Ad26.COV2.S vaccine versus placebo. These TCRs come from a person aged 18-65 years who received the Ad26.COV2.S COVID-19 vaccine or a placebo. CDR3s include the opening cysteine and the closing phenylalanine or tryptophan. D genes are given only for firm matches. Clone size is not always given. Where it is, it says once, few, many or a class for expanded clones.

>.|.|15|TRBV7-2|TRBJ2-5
TGTGCCAGCAGCTTTTACCTCCCAGGTCCAGAGACCCAGTACTTC
CASSFYLPGPETQYF
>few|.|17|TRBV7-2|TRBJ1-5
TGTGCCAGCAGCTTAGAAGGGACGGGGTATAGCAATCAGCCCCAGCATTTT
CASSLEGTGYSNQPQHF
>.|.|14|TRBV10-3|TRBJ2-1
TGTGCCATCACCCCCGACTCCAGGGTCAATGAGCAGTTCTTC
CAITPDSRVNEQFF
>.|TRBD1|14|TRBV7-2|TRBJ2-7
TGTGCCAGCAGCCTCGGGACAGTTTTATACGAGCAGTACTTC
CASSLGTVLYEQYF
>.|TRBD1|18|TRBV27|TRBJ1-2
TGTGCCAGCAGTGGAGGCCCCGGCACAGGGGCCCCTGGCTATGGCTACACCTTC
CASSGGPGTGAPGYGYTF
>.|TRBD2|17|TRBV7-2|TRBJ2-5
TGTGCCAGCAGCCAAAGACTAGCGGGGGGGTCCCAAGAGACCCAGTACTTC
CASSQRLAGGSQETQYF
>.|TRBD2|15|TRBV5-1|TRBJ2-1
TGCGCCAGCAGCATGATGACTAGCGGCTACAATGAGCAGTTCTTC
CASSMMTSGYNEQFF
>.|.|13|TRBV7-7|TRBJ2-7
TGTGCTAGCAGCTTTGGCAGCAGCTACGAGCAGTACTTC
CASSFGSSYEQYF
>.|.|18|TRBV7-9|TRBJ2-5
TGTGCCAGCAGCTTAGGTGGAGCGCCCGGCTGGGGTCAAGAGACCCAGTACTTC
CASSLGGAPGWGQETQYF
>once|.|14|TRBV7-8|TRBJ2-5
TGTGCCAGCAGCTTCAAGACGGGGGTTGAGACCCAGTACTTC
CASSFKTGVETQYF
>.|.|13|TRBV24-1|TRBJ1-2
TGTGCCACCAGTGATTCCGGAATCGGTGGCTACACCTTC
CATSDSGIGGYTF
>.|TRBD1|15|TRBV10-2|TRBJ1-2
TGCGCCAGCAGTCCGCCGTCAGAGGGGGCGAACGGCTACACCTTC
CASSPPSEGANGYTF
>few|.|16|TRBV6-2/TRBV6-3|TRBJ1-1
TGTGCCAGCAGTTACCCGTACAGGGTTCTGAACACTGAAGCTTTCTTT
CASSYPYRVLNTEAFF
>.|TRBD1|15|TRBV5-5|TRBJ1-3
TGTGCCAGCAGCGCGGGACAGAGCTCTGGAAACACCATATATTTT
CASSAGQSSGNTIYF
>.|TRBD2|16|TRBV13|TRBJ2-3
TGTGCCAGCAGCCGTCGACTAGCCGGCTTCACAGATACGCAGTATTTT
CASSRRLAGFTDTQYF
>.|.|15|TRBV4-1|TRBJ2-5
TGCGCCAGCAGCTCTCCGACTCGGGTCGAAGAGACCCAGTACTTC
CASSSPTRVEETQYF
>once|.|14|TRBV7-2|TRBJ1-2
TGTGCCAGCAGCCCCTCCCAGGCGAGCTATGGCTACACCTTC
CASSPSQASYGYTF
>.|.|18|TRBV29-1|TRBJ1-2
TGCAGCGTTGTGGGGGGGAGGGAGACAGGAGGCTTCGGGTATGGCTACACCTTC
CSVVGGRETGGFGYGYTF
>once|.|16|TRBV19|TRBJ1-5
TGTGCCAGTAGTCAAGGTGGCACACTTAGCAATCAGCCCCAGCATTTT
CASSQGGTLSNQPQHF
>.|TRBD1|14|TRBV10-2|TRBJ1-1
TGCGCCAGCAGGGCAGGGGGTGTAAACACTGAAGCTTTCTTT
CASRAGGVNTEAFF
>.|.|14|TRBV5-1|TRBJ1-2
TGCGCCAGCAGCTTTTCAGGCATAAACTATGGCTACACCTTC
CASSFSGINYGYTF
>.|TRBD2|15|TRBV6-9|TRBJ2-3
TGTGCCAGCAGTTGGGGGGGGGTTAGCACAGATACGCAGTATTTT
CASSWGGVSTDTQYF
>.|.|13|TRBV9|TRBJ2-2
TGTGCCAGCAGCGACCAAAACACCGGGGAGCTGTTTTTT
CASSDQNTGELFF
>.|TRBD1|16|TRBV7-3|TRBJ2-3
TGTGCCAGCAGCTTATCAGGGGGCTATGGCACAGATACGCAGTATTTT
CASSLSGGYGTDTQYF
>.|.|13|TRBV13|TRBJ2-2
TGTGCCAGCAGCTTAGAAGGTGGGGGGGAGCTGTTTTTT
CASSLEGGGELFF
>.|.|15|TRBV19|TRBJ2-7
TGTGCCAGTACCCCCGCTGCGGACTCAATCTACGAGCAGTACTTC
CASTPAADSIYEQYF
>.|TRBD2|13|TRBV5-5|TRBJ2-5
TGTGCCAGCAGCTTTGGGAGGGGTGAGACCCAGTACTTC
CASSFGRGETQYF
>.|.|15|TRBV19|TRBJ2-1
TGTGCCAGTAGTATAGACGGGGGCCTCGGGCGTGAGCAGTTCTTC
CASSIDGGLGREQFF
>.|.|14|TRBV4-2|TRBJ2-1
TGTGCCAGCAGCCAAAGCTATGCCTACAATGAGCAGTTCTTC
CASSQSYAYNEQFF
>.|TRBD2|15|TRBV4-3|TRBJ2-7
TGCGCCAGCAGCCAAGAACGGGGGGGCCCCTACGAGCAGTACTTC
CASSQERGGPYEQYF
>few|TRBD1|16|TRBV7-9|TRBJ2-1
TGTGCCAGCAGCCCACTCTGGACAGGGGTCCACAATGAGCAGTTCTTC
CASSPLWTGVHNEQFF
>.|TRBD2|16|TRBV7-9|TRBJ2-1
TGTGCCAGCAGCCCGGTGGGGGCTAGCGGGAGTTCAAGTCAGTTCTTC
CASSPVGASGSSSQFF
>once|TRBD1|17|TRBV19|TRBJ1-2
TGTGCCAGTAGTATCCTCGGAACAGGTAGCCAGGGGGATGGCTACACCTTC
CASSILGTGSQGDGYTF
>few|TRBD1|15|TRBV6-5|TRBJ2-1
TGTGCCAGCAGCCCCGGGACAGAACTCTACAATGAGCAGTTCTTC
CASSPGTELYNEQFF
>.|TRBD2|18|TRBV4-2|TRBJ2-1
TGTGCCAGCAGCTCCCGACTAGCGGGGGGGATCTCCTACAATGAGCAGTTCTTC
CASSSRLAGGISYNEQFF
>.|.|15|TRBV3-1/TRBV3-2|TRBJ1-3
TGTGCCAGCAGCCAGTTAGGGCTCACAGGAAACACCATATATTTT
CASSQLGLTGNTIYF
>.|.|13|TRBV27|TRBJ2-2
TGTGCCAGCAGTTTATCATACACCGGGGAGCTGTTTTTT
CASSLSYTGELFF
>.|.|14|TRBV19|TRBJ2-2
TGTGCCAGTAGTATAGCCCCCAACACCGGGGAGCTGTTTTTT
CASSIAPNTGELFF
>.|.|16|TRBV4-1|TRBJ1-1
TGCGCCAGCAGCCCGTCCCCCCCGGGGGGGTACGATGAAGCTTTCTTT
CASSPSPPGGYDEAFF
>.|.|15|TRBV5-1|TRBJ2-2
TGCGCCAGCAGCTTGGCACGGGGAGGCACCGGGGAGCTGTTTTTT
CASSLARGGTGELFF
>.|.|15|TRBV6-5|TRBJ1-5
TGTGCCAGCAGGGGATCGACAGAGCCGGATCAGCCCCAGCATTTT
CASRGSTEPDQPQHF
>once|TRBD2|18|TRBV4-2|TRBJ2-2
TGTGCCAGCAGCCAGGTACCGGGACTAGCGGGATTCACCGGGGAGCTGTTTTTT
CASSQVPGLAGFTGELFF
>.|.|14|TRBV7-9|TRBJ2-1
TGTGCCAGCAGCTCCGGGTTCTCTAGGAATGAGCAGTTCTTC
CASSSGFSRNEQFF
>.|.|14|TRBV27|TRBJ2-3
TGTGCCAGCAGTCTAAAAGACGGAATGGATACGCAGTATTTT
CASSLKDGMDTQYF
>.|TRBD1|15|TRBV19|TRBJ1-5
TGTGCCAGTAGTCTCAGGGGACAGGGGAATCAGCCCCAGCATTTT
CASSLRGQGNQPQHF
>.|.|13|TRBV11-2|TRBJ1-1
TGTGCCAGCAGCACCCCGGGGGGCACTGAAGCTTTCTTT
CASSTPGGTEAFF
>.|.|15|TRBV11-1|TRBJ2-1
TGTGCCAGCAGCCGCCGGGACTCGCAAGACAATGAGCAGTTCTTC
CASSRRDSQDNEQFF
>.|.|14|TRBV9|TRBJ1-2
TGTGCCAGCAGCGTAGGGACAAACTCCTATGGCTACACCTTC
CASSVGTNSYGYTF